This TCR beta chain was identified during a study of cytomegalovirus exposure and HLA in healthy donors. Overall study findings and caveats: Researchers reportedly found TCR beta sequences accurately predicted most subjects' HLA-A and HLA-B alleles. Being productive about 87% or about 30% of the time was typical of most TCR beta V segments in an earlier analysis. In a later analysis, TCR beta V- and J-gene trimming was associated with a missense DCLRE1C variant. An analysis was carried out later, and it reportedly showed fewer N-insertions in an Asian-associated ancestry cluster than the approximately 660-donor mean.

Comments on this clone: Its antigen is not known.

The CDR3 consists of 15 residues. Germline-derived CDR1 and CDR2 are MNHEY and SVGAGI. The V gene end was trimmed by 6 bases and the J gene end by 2 bases; junction bases not matched to a gene: 8. PCR was performed using 60 Vbeta and 13 Jbeta primers. Method: immunoSEQ multiplex PCR; TCRdb's copy keeps in-frame clones and lacks some. This sample's clone table lists 100,000 to 150,000 clones. The sequenced sample consisted of PBMCs. The receptor's source is a man aged 18-30 years in good health and CMV-seronegative. The chain uses TRBV6-5 and TRBJ2-7; 9 positions match TRBD1. CDR3 protein: CASSQGTGQTYEQYF. CDR3 coding DNA: TGTGCCAGCAGCCAAGGGACAGGGCAGACCTACGAGCAGTACTTC.